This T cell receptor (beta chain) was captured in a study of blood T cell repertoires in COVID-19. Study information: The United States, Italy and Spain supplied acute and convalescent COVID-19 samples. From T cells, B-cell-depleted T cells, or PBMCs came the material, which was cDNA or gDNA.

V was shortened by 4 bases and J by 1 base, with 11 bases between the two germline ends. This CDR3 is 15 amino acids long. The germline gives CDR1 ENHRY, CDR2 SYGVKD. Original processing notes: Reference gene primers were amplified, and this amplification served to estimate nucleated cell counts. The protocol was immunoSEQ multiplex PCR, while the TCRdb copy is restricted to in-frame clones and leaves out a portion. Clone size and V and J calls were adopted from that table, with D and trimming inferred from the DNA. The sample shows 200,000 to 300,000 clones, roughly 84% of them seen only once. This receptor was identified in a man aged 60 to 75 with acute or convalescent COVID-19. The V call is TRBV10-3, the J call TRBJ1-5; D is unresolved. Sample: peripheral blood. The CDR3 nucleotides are TGTGCCATCAGTGTTACCGGGAGCAGCAATCAGCCCCAGCATTTT. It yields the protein CAISVTGSSNQPQHF.